The clone carrying this TCR beta chain was counted between two and nine times. The antigen is unknown. The use of a sample-barcoded 5' primer and a J-beta primer mix characterized a second PCR of about 7 to 12 cycles. TCRdb itself ran the 5' RACE reads through MiXCR, one entry per CDR3 protein. The data show approximately 580,000 distinct CDR3 sequences, less than 25% seen once. This entry belongs to a study of blood T cells in healthy people across ages. Study-level points and caveats: Researchers said unsorted PBMCs prevented a conclusive naive versus antigen-experienced comparison.

The same sample was also used in a study of T cells of mothers and their children. That source notes: Thymic selection, a shaping force on TCR recombination output, acts similarly in related and unrelated pairs.

The sample was blood. This TCR was recovered from a boy between 10 and 17 years old in good health.

The CDR3 here is CASSLDRGTHGYTF. CDR3 sequence (DNA): TGTGCCAGCAGCTTAGATCGGGGCACCCATGGCTACACCTTC. J is TRBJ1-2 and V is TRBV7-2; D is perhaps TRBD1 (5 bases). CDR3 length: 14 amino acids. Trimming took off 1 base at V and 6 bases at J, with 12 bases between the two ends. CDR1 and CDR2 (germline): SGHTA, FQGNSA.